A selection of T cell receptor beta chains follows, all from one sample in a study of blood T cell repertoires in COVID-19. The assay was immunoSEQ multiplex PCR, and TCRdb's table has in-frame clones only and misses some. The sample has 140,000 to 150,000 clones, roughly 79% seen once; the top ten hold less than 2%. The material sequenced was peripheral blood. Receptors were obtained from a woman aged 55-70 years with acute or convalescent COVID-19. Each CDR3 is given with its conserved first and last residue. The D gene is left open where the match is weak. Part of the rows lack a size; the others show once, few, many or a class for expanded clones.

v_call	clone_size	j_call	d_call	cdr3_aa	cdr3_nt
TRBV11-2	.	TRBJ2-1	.	CASSLSPVSYNEQFF	TGTGCCAGCAGCTTATCCCCGGTTTCCTACAATGAGCAGTTCTTC
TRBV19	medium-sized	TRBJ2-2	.	CASSILTGNTGELFF	TGTGCCAGTAGTATACTGACAGGAAACACCGGGGAGCTGTTTTTT
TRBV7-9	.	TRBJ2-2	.	CASKRDTNTGELFF	TGTGCCAGTAAGCGGGACACAAACACCGGGGAGCTGTTTTTT
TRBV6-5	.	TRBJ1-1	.	CASSWALNTEAFF	TGTGCCAGCAGTTGGGCCCTGAACACTGAAGCTTTCTTT
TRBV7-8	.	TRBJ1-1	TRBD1	CASTYRGRREAFF	TGTGCCAGCACCTACAGGGGGCGCAGAGAAGCTTTCTTT
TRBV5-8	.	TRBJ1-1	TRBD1	CASSLGTGADTEAFF	TGTGCCAGCAGCCTCGGGACAGGGGCGGACACTGAAGCTTTCTTT
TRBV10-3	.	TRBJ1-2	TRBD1	CVSRETGLGDGYTF	TGTGTCTCTCGAGAGACAGGGCTAGGGGATGGCTACACCTTC
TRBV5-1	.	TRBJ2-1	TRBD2	CASTGKGGSLNEQFF	TGCGCCAGCACGGGGAAGGGAGGGTCGTTGAATGAGCAGTTCTTC
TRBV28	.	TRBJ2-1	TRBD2	CASSSLREDREQFF	TGTGCCAGCAGTTCGCTGCGGGAGGACCGGGAGCAGTTCTTC
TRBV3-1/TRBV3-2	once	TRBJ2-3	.	CASSQEGRTDTQYF	TGTGCCAGCAGCCAAGAGGGCCGCACAGATACGCAGTATTTT
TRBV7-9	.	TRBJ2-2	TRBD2	CASSPGLAGGANTGELFF	TGTGCCAGCAGCCCGGGACTAGCGGGAGGGGCGAACACCGGGGAGCTGTTTTTT
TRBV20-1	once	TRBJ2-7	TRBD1	CSASHVSGQGFYEQYF	TGCAGTGCTAGTCATGTTTCGGGACAGGGATTTTACGAGCAGTACTTC
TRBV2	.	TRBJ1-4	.	CASSERPTGSTNEKLFF	TGTGCCAGCAGCGAACGACCTACAGGGTCAACTAATGAAAAACTGTTTTTT
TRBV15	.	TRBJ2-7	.	CATSSISGSYEQYF	TGTGCCACCAGCAGTATAAGCGGCTCCTACGAGCAGTACTTC
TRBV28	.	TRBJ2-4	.	CASSSPAGEAKNIQYF	TGTGCCAGCAGTTCACCAGCGGGTGAAGCCAAAAACATTCAGTACTTC
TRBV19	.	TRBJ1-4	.	CASSMGGSAAEKLFF	TGTGCCAGTAGTATGGGGGGATCCGCAGCGGAAAAACTGTTTTTT
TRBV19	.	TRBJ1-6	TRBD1	CASSRRGRSTYNSPLHF	TGTGCCAGCTCGCGCAGGGGGAGAAGCACCTATAATTCACCCCTCCACTTT
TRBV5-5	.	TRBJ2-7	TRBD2	CASSSGTEGLAGAYEQYF	TGTGCCAGCAGCTCCGGGACAGAAGGACTAGCGGGAGCCTACGAGCAGTACTTC
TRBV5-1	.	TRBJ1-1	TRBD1	CASSRLQGFTEAFF	TGCGCCAGCAGCCGCTTACAGGGGTTCACTGAAGCTTTCTTT
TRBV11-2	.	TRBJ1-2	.	CASSLSSRFGYTF	TGTGCCAGCAGCTTATCATCCCGGTTTGGCTACACCTTC
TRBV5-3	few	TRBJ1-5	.	CARSPFPGDSNQPQHF	TGTGCCAGATCGCCATTTCCCGGAGATAGCAATCAGCCCCAGCATTTT
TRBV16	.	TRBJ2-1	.	CASSPSEARYNEQFF	TGTGCCAGCAGCCCTAGCGAAGCGCGGTACAATGAGCAGTTCTTC